The rows below give T cell receptor beta chains drawn from one sample of a study of shared clonotypes between healthy human individuals. Profiled with immunoSEQ multiplex PCR; TCRdb holds only in-frame clones, not every one. Of over a million clones listed, roughly 80% are singletons. What was sequenced was memory CD4+ T cells sorted from blood. The receptors shown here come from a man between 18 and 35 years old in good health. Both conserved end residues are part of each CDR3. D genes are given only for firm matches. Rows give clone size only sometimes, using once, few, many, or a class for an expanded clone.

TRBV11-2,.,.,TRBJ1-4,CASRNVQEEKLFF,TGTGCCAGCAGAAACGTCCAGGAAGAAAAACTGTTTTTT
TRBV5-1,TRBD1,.,TRBJ1-3,CASSLGQGLSGNTIYF,TGCGCCAGCAGCCTGGGACAGGGGCTTTCTGGAAACACCATATATTTT
TRBV11-2,TRBD1,.,TRBJ1-6,CASSLGPRTGGASPLHF,TGTGCCAGCAGCTTAGGACCGAGGACAGGGGGTGCTTCACCCCTCCACTTT
TRBV19,.,.,TRBJ1-2,CASSGLPGGYTF,TGTGCCAGTAGCGGACTGCCGGGCGGCTACACCTTC
TRBV27,.,.,TRBJ1-5,CASSLKPRTWNSNQPQHF,TGTGCCAGCAGTCTTAAACCCCGAACCTGGAATAGCAATCAGCCCCAGCATTTT
TRBV30,.,.,TRBJ1-5,CAWSGGSTAQPQHF,TGTGCCTGGAGTGGGGGGTCCACTGCTCAGCCCCAGCATTTT
TRBV10-3,.,.,TRBJ2-2,CAITGVENTGELFF,TGTGCCATCACCGGAGTTGAGAACACCGGGGAGCTGTTTTTT
TRBV20-1,.,.,TRBJ2-3,CSAATGNTQYF,TGCAGTGCTGCGACTGGTAATACGCAGTATTTT
TRBV6-5,.,.,TRBJ1-2,CASSYSTFGLGGYTF,TGTGCCAGCAGTTACTCGACATTCGGACTGGGAGGCTACACCTTC
TRBV2,TRBD1,few,TRBJ1-1,CASSADRVNTEAFF,TGTGCCAGCAGTGCCGACAGGGTGAACACTGAAGCTTTCTTT
TRBV14,.,.,TRBJ2-5,CASSQGSLKETQYF,TGTGCCAGCAGCCAAGGTAGTCTAAAAGAGACCCAGTACTTC
TRBV5-4,.,.,TRBJ1-5,CASSLGTSQPQHF,TGTGCCAGCAGCCTAGGGACATCTCAGCCCCAGCATTTT
TRBV30,.,.,TRBJ2-2,CAWLRDMSEGELFF,TGTGCCTGGCTCCGGGACATGTCGGAGGGGGAGCTGTTTTTT
TRBV15,.,.,TRBJ2-5,CATSRDGQGRETQYF,TGTGCCACCAGCAGAGATGGGCAGGGAAGGGAGACCCAGTACTTC
TRBV30,TRBD1,.,TRBJ1-1,CAFRQGPTEAFF,TGTGCCTTCAGACAGGGACCGACTGAAGCTTTCTTT
TRBV5-1,TRBD2,.,TRBJ2-7,CASSFTSGGAYEQYF,TGCGCCAGCAGCTTCACTAGCGGGGGGGCCTACGAGCAGTACTTC
TRBV6-5,.,.,TRBJ2-7,CASRPGQPSEQYF,TGTGCCAGCAGGCCGGGACAACCATCCGAGCAGTACTTC
TRBV28,TRBD1,.,TRBJ2-5,CASSLLVRGLETQYF,TGTGCCAGCAGTTTATTGGTCAGGGGGCTAGAGACCCAGTACTTC
TRBV5-1,.,.,TRBJ1-4,CASSFEPGGEKLFF,TGCGCCAGCAGTTTCGAACCTGGAGGAGAAAAACTGTTTTTT
TRBV7-2,TRBD1,.,TRBJ1-6,CASSWQGGDSPLHF,TGTGCCAGCAGCTGGCAGGGGGGGGATTCACCCCTCCACTTT
TRBV30,TRBD1,.,TRBJ1-1,CAWRTKTGGFEAFF,TGTGCCTGGAGGACCAAGACAGGGGGCTTTGAAGCTTTCTTT
TRBV2,.,once,TRBJ1-2,CARQVYYGYTF,TGTGCCAGACAGGTTTACTATGGCTACACCTTC
TRBV18,.,.,TRBJ1-6,CASSPTSVGSPLHF,TGTGCCAGCTCACCGACCTCAGTCGGTTCACCCCTCCACTTT
TRBV5-6,TRBD2,.,TRBJ2-4,CASSRSPGTSGSVKDIQYF,TGTGCCAGCAGCAGATCGCCAGGGACTAGCGGGAGCGTGAAGGACATTCAGTACTTC
TRBV15,.,.,TRBJ1-4,CATKSATNEKLFF,TGTGCCACCAAGAGTGCAACTAATGAAAAACTGTTTTTT
TRBV30,.,few,TRBJ2-7,CAWGAGQLSYEQYF,TGTGCCTGGGGGGCGGGACAGCTTAGCTACGAGCAGTACTTC
TRBV2,.,.,TRBJ1-6,CASAGTYNSPLHF,TGTGCCAGCGCGGGAACCTATAATTCACCCCTCCACTTT
TRBV4-2,.,.,TRBJ2-5,CASSQDWWETQYF,TGTGCCAGCAGCCAAGATTGGTGGGAGACCCAGTACTTC
TRBV7-2,.,.,TRBJ1-1,CASTATASLRNTEAFF,TGTGCCAGCACGGCGACAGCCTCTCTCAGGAACACTGAAGCTTTCTTT
TRBV5-4,TRBD1,.,TRBJ2-7,CASSEPTGGTYEQYF,TGTGCCAGCAGTGAACCGACAGGGGGCACCTACGAGCAGTACTTC
TRBV14,.,.,TRBJ1-2,CASSPGNSPAYGYTF,TGTGCCAGCAGCCCGGGGAACAGTCCGGCGTATGGCTACACCTTC